This is a list of T cell receptor beta chains from one sample in a study of control samples from healthy donors and cancer patients. Profiling relied on immunoSEQ multiplex PCR, and the TCRdb table lists in-frame clones only, not all of them. The table records 100,000 to 150,000 clones, around 90% of them present only once. Sequenced sample: blood. The receptors stem from a middle-aged man in good health. Each CDR3 is given with its conserved first and last residue. Fields, in order: J gene, V gene, clone size, D gene, CDR3 DNA, CDR3 protein. D genes are given only for firm matches. Some rows have no size entry. The others give once, few or many, or a class for an expanded clone.

j_call: TRBJ1-6
v_call: TRBV28
clone_size: -
d_call: -
cdr3_nt: TGTGCCAGCAGCCGAAACGGACTGAATTCACCCCTCCACTTT
cdr3_aa: CASSRNGLNSPLHF

j_call: TRBJ1-4
v_call: TRBV30
clone_size: -
d_call: -
cdr3_nt: TGTGCCTGGAGTTGGAGGGAAGGCGAAAAACTGTTTTTT
cdr3_aa: CAWSWREGEKLFF

j_call: TRBJ2-2
v_call: TRBV11-2
clone_size: -
d_call: TRBD2
cdr3_nt: TGTGCCAGCAGCCCTCGACTAGCGGGTCACACCGGGGAGCTGTTTTTT
cdr3_aa: CASSPRLAGHTGELFF

j_call: TRBJ1-4
v_call: TRBV5-1
clone_size: -
d_call: TRBD1
cdr3_nt: TGCGCCAGCAGCGCCCTGACAGGGGGCGATGAAAAACTGTTTTTT
cdr3_aa: CASSALTGGDEKLFF

j_call: TRBJ2-5
v_call: TRBV19
clone_size: -
d_call: -
cdr3_nt: TGTGCCAGTAGTACCGGGGCAGGGAGCTGGGAGACCCAGTACTTC
cdr3_aa: CASSTGAGSWETQYF

j_call: TRBJ1-6
v_call: TRBV4-1
clone_size: -
d_call: -
cdr3_nt: TGCGCCAGCAGCCAAGAAGGGGGTCCAGATTCACCCCTCCACTTT
cdr3_aa: CASSQEGGPDSPLHF

j_call: TRBJ1-1
v_call: TRBV5-1
clone_size: once
d_call: TRBD1
cdr3_nt: TGCGCCAGCAGCTGGGTACAGGGGGCGCGGTCTGAAGCTTTCTTT
cdr3_aa: CASSWVQGARSEAFF

j_call: TRBJ1-2
v_call: TRBV2
clone_size: -
d_call: -
cdr3_nt: TGTGCCAGCAGTGACTCACCCCGCCATGGCTACACCTTC
cdr3_aa: CASSDSPRHGYTF

j_call: TRBJ2-3
v_call: TRBV6-2/TRBV6-3
clone_size: -
d_call: -
cdr3_nt: TGTGCCAGCAGTTTTTACGCGGGTGTGGGTACGCAGTATTTT
cdr3_aa: CASSFYAGVGTQYF

j_call: TRBJ2-7
v_call: TRBV5-5
clone_size: -
d_call: TRBD1
cdr3_nt: TGTGCCAGCAGCCAGACAGGGACCTACGAGCAGTACTTC
cdr3_aa: CASSQTGTYEQYF

j_call: TRBJ1-1
v_call: TRBV2
clone_size: -
d_call: -
cdr3_nt: TGTGCCAGCAGCGAGGGCGGGGGGCACACTGAAGCTTTCTTT
cdr3_aa: CASSEGGGHTEAFF

j_call: TRBJ1-6
v_call: TRBV7-8
clone_size: -
d_call: -
cdr3_nt: TGTGCCAGCAGCTTGGGCAGGTTGGGATCACCCCTCCACTTT
cdr3_aa: CASSLGRLGSPLHF

j_call: TRBJ2-7
v_call: TRBV9
clone_size: -
d_call: -
cdr3_nt: TGTGCCAGCAGCGTAGAAGGGGCGTTGGTTTACGAGCAGTACTTC
cdr3_aa: CASSVEGALVYEQYF

j_call: TRBJ1-1
v_call: TRBV5-4
clone_size: once
d_call: -
cdr3_nt: TGTGCCAGCAGCTTCGGTGTTACTGAAGCTTTCTTT
cdr3_aa: CASSFGVTEAFF

j_call: TRBJ2-2
v_call: TRBV5-4
clone_size: -
d_call: -
cdr3_nt: TGTGCCAGCTATACAGGGCCGAACACCGGGGAGCTGTTTTTT
cdr3_aa: CASYTGPNTGELFF

j_call: TRBJ1-3
v_call: TRBV13
clone_size: -
d_call: -
cdr3_nt: TGTGCCAGCAGCCCCCCGTCTGGAAACACCATATATTTT
cdr3_aa: CASSPPSGNTIYF

j_call: TRBJ1-1
v_call: TRBV5-4
clone_size: -
d_call: TRBD1
cdr3_nt: TGTGCCAGCAGCACCCCGGGACAGGCCCCTAGGGTTGCTGAAGCTTTCTTT
cdr3_aa: CASSTPGQAPRVAEAFF

j_call: TRBJ2-7
v_call: TRBV5-1
clone_size: -
d_call: TRBD2
cdr3_nt: TGCGCCAGCAGCTTGTACGGGGGGGCAAACAAGCAGTACTTC
cdr3_aa: CASSLYGGANKQYF

j_call: TRBJ1-4
v_call: TRBV11-2
clone_size: -
d_call: -
cdr3_nt: TGTGCCAGCAGCGTAAATTCGGGGAGTGAAAAACTGTTTTTT
cdr3_aa: CASSVNSGSEKLFF

j_call: TRBJ1-3
v_call: TRBV18
clone_size: -
d_call: -
cdr3_nt: TGTGCCAGCTCACCGAGAACAGAGTCTGGAAACACCATATATTTT
cdr3_aa: CASSPRTESGNTIYF

j_call: TRBJ2-7
v_call: TRBV9
clone_size: -
d_call: TRBD2
cdr3_nt: TGTGCCAGCAGCGTAGATCCTAGCGGAGCCGAGCAGTACTTC
cdr3_aa: CASSVDPSGAEQYF

j_call: TRBJ1-2
v_call: TRBV6-6
clone_size: -
d_call: -
cdr3_nt: TGTGCCAGCAGAGTCCCCGCGGCAGGCGGGGCTGGCTACACCTTC
cdr3_aa: CASRVPAAGGAGYTF

j_call: TRBJ2-7
v_call: TRBV6-5
clone_size: -
d_call: TRBD2
cdr3_nt: TGTGCCAGCAGTTCCCGACTAGCGGGGAGCTCCTACGAGCAGTACTTC
cdr3_aa: CASSSRLAGSSYEQYF

j_call: TRBJ1-2
v_call: TRBV12-3/TRBV12-4
clone_size: -
d_call: TRBD1
cdr3_nt: TGTGCCAGCAGCGACAGGGGTTATGGCTACACCTTC
cdr3_aa: CASSDRGYGYTF

j_call: TRBJ1-6
v_call: TRBV5-5
clone_size: -
d_call: -
cdr3_nt: TGTGCCAGCAGCCACGAGACAATCACCTATAATTCACCCCTCCACTTT
cdr3_aa: CASSHETITYNSPLHF

j_call: TRBJ2-7
v_call: TRBV5-6
clone_size: -
d_call: -
cdr3_nt: TGTGCCAGCAGCTTGGTGGGCAGGGAACGCTACGAGCAGTACTTC
cdr3_aa: CASSLVGRERYEQYF

j_call: TRBJ1-3
v_call: TRBV6-6
clone_size: -
d_call: -
cdr3_nt: TGTGCCAGCAGTTTCGGGGCAGGGGATCTCGGAAACACCATATATTTT
cdr3_aa: CASSFGAGDLGNTIYF

j_call: TRBJ1-1
v_call: TRBV3-1/TRBV3-2
clone_size: -
d_call: -
cdr3_nt: TGTGCCAGCAGCCCGCGGAGCGCTATGAACACTGAAGCTTTCTTT
cdr3_aa: CASSPRSAMNTEAFF

j_call: TRBJ2-3
v_call: TRBV5-1
clone_size: -
d_call: -
cdr3_nt: TGCGCCAGCAGCCGCTCAACAGGAAACACAGATACGCAGTATTTT
cdr3_aa: CASSRSTGNTDTQYF

j_call: TRBJ1-5
v_call: TRBV6-5
clone_size: once
d_call: TRBD1
cdr3_nt: TGTGCCAGCAGACAGGGGAATCAGCCCCAGCATTTT
cdr3_aa: CASRQGNQPQHF

j_call: TRBJ1-3
v_call: TRBV30
clone_size: -
d_call: TRBD1
cdr3_nt: TGTGCCTGGAGTGTTCGTATACAGGGGACTGGAAACACCATATATTTT
cdr3_aa: CAWSVRIQGTGNTIYF

j_call: TRBJ2-3
v_call: TRBV24-1
clone_size: once
d_call: -
cdr3_nt: TGTGCCACCAGTGTTACCGGGGGAACAGATACGCAGTATTTT
cdr3_aa: CATSVTGGTDTQYF

j_call: TRBJ2-2
v_call: TRBV19
clone_size: -
d_call: TRBD1
cdr3_nt: TGTGCCAGTACTGACAGGGGGCGCGCCGGGGAGCTGTTTTTT
cdr3_aa: CASTDRGRAGELFF